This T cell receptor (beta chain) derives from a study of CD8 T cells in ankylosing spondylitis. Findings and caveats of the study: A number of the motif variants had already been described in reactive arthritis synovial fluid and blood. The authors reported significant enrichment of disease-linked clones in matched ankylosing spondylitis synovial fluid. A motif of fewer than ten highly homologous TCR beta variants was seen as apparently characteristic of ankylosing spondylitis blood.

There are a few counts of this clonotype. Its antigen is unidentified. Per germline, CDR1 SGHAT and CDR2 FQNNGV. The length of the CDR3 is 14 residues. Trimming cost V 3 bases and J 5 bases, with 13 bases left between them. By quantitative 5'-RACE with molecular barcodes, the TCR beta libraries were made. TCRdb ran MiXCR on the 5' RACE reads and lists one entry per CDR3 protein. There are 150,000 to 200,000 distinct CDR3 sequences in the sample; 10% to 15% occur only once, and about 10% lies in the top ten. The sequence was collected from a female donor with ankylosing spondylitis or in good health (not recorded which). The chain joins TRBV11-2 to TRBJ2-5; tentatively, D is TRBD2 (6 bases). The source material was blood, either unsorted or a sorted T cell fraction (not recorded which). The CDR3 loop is CASSFLLGTETQYF. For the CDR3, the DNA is TGTGCCAGCAGCTTCTTACTCGGGACTGAGACCCAGTACTTC.